One and the same sample provided the 12 T cell receptor beta chains below, sequenced in a study of T-cell memory formation after mild COVID-19. TCRdb ran MiXCR on the 5' RACE reads and lists one entry per CDR3 protein. The sample has some 250,000 distinct CDR3 sequences; approximately 18% are singletons. The specimen sequenced was PBMCs or a T cell subset sorted from them (not recorded which). The receptors shown here come from a young man who had mild COVID-19 (a few samples of this study predate the infection). Cell type and time point are not known.

This chain joins TRBV6-6 and TRBJ2-3; TRBD2 aligns across 8 bases. There are 15 residues in the CDR3. Losses at the gene ends were 6 bases for V and 1 base for J; bases not matched to a gene: 6. In germline, CDR1 is MNHNY, CDR2 SVGAGI (reference sequence). The CDR3 loop reads CASRLLAEGTDTQYF. The CDR3 nucleotides are TGTGCCAGCAGATTACTAGCGGAAGGCACAGATACGCAGTATTTT.

This chain joins TRBV5-1 and TRBJ1-2; D uncertain. This CDR3 has 13 residues. The V end was cut by 1 base, the J end by 4 bases, with 8 bases between. Germline-derived CDR1 and CDR2 are SGHRS and YFSETQ. CDR3 residues: CASSLMAAYGYTF. DNA of the CDR3: TGCGCCAGCAGCTTGATGGCAGCCTATGGCTACACCTTC.

This clonotype occurred a few times. The V and J genes are TRBV4-2 and TRBJ2-1; D remains unclear. Germline V gene data show CDR1 as LGHNA and CDR2 as YNFKEQ. This CDR3 is 14 amino acids long. V was pared by 1 base and J by 7 bases, with 11 bases between. The CDR3 bases are TGTGCCAGCAGCCAAGTGTCTGACCTAAATGAGCAGTTCTTC. It is translated as CASSQVSDLNEQFF.

The chain carries TRBV14 and TRBJ2-5, with D tentatively TRBD1 (6 bases). The length of the CDR3 is 16 residues. Germline V gene sequence: CDR1 SGHDN, CDR2 FVKESK. V was cut by 3 bases and J by 5 bases, with 19 bases left in between. CDR3 coding DNA: TGTGCCAGCAGCCAGCGAAATACAGGGTTGAGGGAGACCCAGTACTTC. Translated: CASSQRNTGLRETQYF.

The chain is built from TRBV2 and TRBJ2-7, with D perhaps matching TRBD2 (6 bases). Germline V gene lookup returns CDR1 SNHLY and CDR2 FYNNEI. This CDR3 comprises 14 residues. The V gene lost 4 bases and the J gene lost 7 bases, with 17 bases spanning the gap. CDR3 coding DNA: TGTGCCAGCAGTGTTTGGAGGGGCGGGAATGAGCAGTACGTC. Its translation is CASSVWRGGNEQYV.

This clonotype has a handful of counts. The chain uses TRBV7-2 and TRBJ1-2, with 8 bases that match TRBD1. The germline V gene encodes CDR1 SGHTA and CDR2 FQGNSA. V dropped 6 bases and J dropped 3; count of bases not matched to a gene: 9. The CDR3 consists of 15 residues. CDR3 region: CASSRHQGADYGYTF. DNA for the CDR3: TGTGCCAGCAGTCGTCATCAGGGGGCGGACTATGGCTACACCTTC.

V usage is TRBV5-6 and J usage is TRBJ2-3; D may be TRBD1 or TRBD2 (6 bases each). The V gene lost 4 bases and the J gene lost 5 bases, with 14 bases spanning the gap. Germline CDR1 and CDR2: SGHDT and YYEEEE. The CDR3 has 14 residues. CDR3 sequence reads: CASSLPGAGDTQYF. CDR3 nucleotide sequence: TGTGCCAGCAGCCTCCCGGGGGCTGGAGATACGCAGTATTTT.

CDR3 residues: CASSPGGPQYGYTF. Here the CDR3 DNA reads TGTGCCAGCTCACCTGGGGGCCCCCAATATGGCTACACCTTC. The chain joins TRBV18 to TRBJ1-2; perhaps TRBD1 as D (6 bases). This CDR3 is built from 14 residues. V lost 3 bases, J lost 5 bases, and 13 bases lay in between. Per germline, CDR1 KGHSH and CDR2 LQKENI.

V is TRBV28 and J is TRBJ1-6; 7 bases are shared with TRBD1. J gave up 6 bases and V 7 bases, and 9 bases lay outside the gene matches. Germline CDR1 is MDHEN and CDR2 is SYDVKM. The CDR3 length is 15 residues. The CDR3 is CASNRDRFFNSPLHF. CDR3 nucleotide sequence: TGTGCCAGCAATCGGGACAGATTTTTTAATTCACCCCTCCACTTT.

This clonotype was found a few times. CDR3 amino acids: CSARIALDTQYF. In DNA, the CDR3 is TGCAGTGCTAGGATTGCACTAGATACGCAGTATTTT. The V gene is TRBV20-1, the J gene TRBJ2-3, with no clear D. The V end lost 3 bases, the J end lost 5 bases, and 9 bases lay between the germline ends. The CDR3 is 12 amino acids. Germline CDR1 is DFQATT and CDR2 is SNEGSKA (reference sequence).

This clonotype was found many times. The rearrangement uses TRBV4-2 and TRBJ2-2, with D maybe TRBD1 (6 bases). CDR3 size: 17 residues. The V end was cut by 0 bases, the J end by 4 bases, with 15 bases between. Germline V lookup: CDR1 LGHNA, CDR2 YNFKEQ. CDR3 residues: CASSQDTLGAGTGELFF. The DNA for the CDR3 is TGTGCCAGCAGCCAAGATACGCTGGGGGCGGGCACCGGGGAGCTGTTTTTT.

The chain carries TRBV7-6 and TRBJ2-1; no clear D. This CDR3 contains 13 residues. Per germline, CDR1 SGHVS and CDR2 FNYEAQ. V gave up 1 base and J gave up 11 bases, with 12 bases separating them. For the CDR3, the DNA is TGTGCCAGCAGCTTAGACGAGAGGCAGAAGCAGTTCTTC. Its translation: CASSLDERQKQFF. Full variable domain (outside the CDR3, taken from reference TRBV7-6 and TRBJ2-1): GAGVSQSPRYKVTKRGQDVALRCDPISGHVSLYWYRQALGQGPEFLTYFNYEAQQDKSGLPNDRFSAERPEGSISTLTIQRTEQRDSAMYRCASSLDERQKQFFGPGTRLTVL.